These T cell receptor beta chains were read from a single sample in a study of T-cell reconstitution after alpha-beta-depleted transplantation in children. TCRdb used MiXCR to reprocess the PCR reads, holding one entry per CDR3 protein. The sample shows approximately 590,000 distinct CDR3 sequences, 10% to 13% of them seen only once. The specimen was PBMCs from the stem cell graft donor, collected from the stem cell graft. These TCRs come from a human donor who donated a stem cell graft to a child with acute myeloid leukemia. Both conserved end residues are part of each CDR3. The order of the fields is J gene, D gene, CDR3 length, V gene, clone size, CDR3 DNA, CDR3 protein. D genes are given only for firm matches. Where a row states a size, it is once, few, many or the class of an expanded clone; other rows omit it.

j_call: TRBJ2-3; d_call: .; cdr3_length: 12; v_call: TRBV15; clone_size: few; cdr3_nt: TGTGCCACCAGCAGAGGGTGGGATACGCAGTATTTT; cdr3_aa: CATSRGWDTQYF
j_call: TRBJ2-7; d_call: TRBD2; cdr3_length: 17; v_call: TRBV18; clone_size: .; cdr3_nt: TGTGCCAGCTCACCGCCCGGGACTAGCGACTTCTCCTACGAGCAGTACTTC; cdr3_aa: CASSPPGTSDFSYEQYF
j_call: TRBJ2-7; d_call: .; cdr3_length: 12; v_call: TRBV29-1; clone_size: many; cdr3_nt: TGCAGCGTTGAAGGGGATTCCTACGAGCAGTACTTC; cdr3_aa: CSVEGDSYEQYF
j_call: TRBJ2-7; d_call: TRBD1; cdr3_length: 15; v_call: TRBV6-2/TRBV6-3; clone_size: few; cdr3_nt: TGTGCCAGCCTGGGCTGGGACAGCACCCTGGGCGAGCAGTACTTC; cdr3_aa: CASLGWDSTLGEQYF
j_call: TRBJ2-1; d_call: TRBD2; cdr3_length: 15; v_call: TRBV12-3/TRBV12-4; clone_size: many; cdr3_nt: TGTGCCAGCAGTTTAGGTGCTAGCGGCCGGGGTGAGCAGTTCTTC; cdr3_aa: CASSLGASGRGEQFF
j_call: TRBJ2-3; d_call: .; cdr3_length: 14; v_call: TRBV29-1; clone_size: .; cdr3_nt: TGCAGCCTGCGGGACGGAGCGCCGGTAGATACGCAGTATTTT; cdr3_aa: CSLRDGAPVDTQYF
j_call: TRBJ2-5; d_call: TRBD1; cdr3_length: 15; v_call: TRBV11-2; clone_size: many; cdr3_nt: TGTGCCAGCAGCCTCCAGGACAGGGGGGGAGAGACCCAGTACTTC; cdr3_aa: CASSLQDRGGETQYF
j_call: TRBJ2-1; d_call: TRBD2; cdr3_length: 17; v_call: TRBV4-1; clone_size: few; cdr3_nt: TGCGCCAGCAGCCAAGCCGCCGGGACTACCACCGGGGATGAGCAGTTCTTC; cdr3_aa: CASSQAAGTTTGDEQFF
j_call: TRBJ2-1; d_call: TRBD2; cdr3_length: 15; v_call: TRBV6-2/TRBV6-3; clone_size: .; cdr3_nt: TGTGCCAGCAGTTACCTTCTAGCGGGAGTTACTGAGCAGTTCTTC; cdr3_aa: CASSYLLAGVTEQFF
j_call: TRBJ1-5; d_call: TRBD1; cdr3_length: 13; v_call: TRBV12-3/TRBV12-4; clone_size: .; cdr3_nt: TGTGCCAGCAGGGGGACAGGGCCTCAGCCCCAGCATTTT; cdr3_aa: CASRGTGPQPQHF
j_call: TRBJ2-3; d_call: .; cdr3_length: 14; v_call: TRBV20-1; clone_size: few; cdr3_nt: TGCAGTGCTAGAGGTCCCCTAAGTAGCGATACGCAGTATTTT; cdr3_aa: CSARGPLSSDTQYF
j_call: TRBJ2-5; d_call: TRBD2; cdr3_length: 18; v_call: TRBV20-1; clone_size: .; cdr3_nt: TGCAGTGCTAGAGATGCCGCACTCAGCGGGAGAGGGGAAGGGACCCAGTACTTC; cdr3_aa: CSARDAALSGRGEGTQYF
j_call: TRBJ2-3; d_call: TRBD2; cdr3_length: 14; v_call: TRBV7-2; clone_size: few; cdr3_nt: TGTGCCAGCAGACCTAGCGGGAGGAGGGATACGCAGTATTTT; cdr3_aa: CASRPSGRRDTQYF
j_call: TRBJ2-7; d_call: .; cdr3_length: 14; v_call: TRBV20-1; clone_size: few; cdr3_nt: TGCAGTGCGCGTGGGCAGTGGGGCTTCGACGAGCAGTACTTC; cdr3_aa: CSARGQWGFDEQYF
j_call: TRBJ1-4; d_call: .; cdr3_length: 13; v_call: TRBV28; clone_size: .; cdr3_nt: TGTGCCACCACAGGGACAACTAATGAAAAACTGTTTTTT; cdr3_aa: CATTGTTNEKLFF
j_call: TRBJ2-2; d_call: TRBD2; cdr3_length: 16; v_call: TRBV20-1; clone_size: .; cdr3_nt: TGCAGTGCTGCCGGGACTAGGGGGGAAAACACCGGGGAGCTGTTTTTT; cdr3_aa: CSAAGTRGENTGELFF
j_call: TRBJ1-1; d_call: TRBD1; cdr3_length: 14; v_call: TRBV6-2/TRBV6-3; clone_size: .; cdr3_nt: TGTGCCAGCAGTACTTGGACAGGGGACACTGAAGCTTTCTTT; cdr3_aa: CASSTWTGDTEAFF
j_call: TRBJ2-7; d_call: TRBD1; cdr3_length: 14; v_call: TRBV20-1; clone_size: many; cdr3_nt: TGCAGTGCTAGGTGGACAGGGACCATCTACGAGCAGTACTTC; cdr3_aa: CSARWTGTIYEQYF
j_call: TRBJ2-1; d_call: .; cdr3_length: 12; v_call: TRBV29-1; clone_size: .; cdr3_nt: TGCAGCTCCATCCGGGACACCAATGAGCAGTTCTTC; cdr3_aa: CSSIRDTNEQFF
j_call: TRBJ2-1; d_call: TRBD2; cdr3_length: 16; v_call: TRBV11-2; clone_size: few; cdr3_nt: TGTGCCAGCAGCTTAGCTCAGCCGGGACTAGCGAATGAGCAGTTCTTC; cdr3_aa: CASSLAQPGLANEQFF
j_call: TRBJ1-5; d_call: .; cdr3_length: 15; v_call: TRBV6-5; clone_size: .; cdr3_nt: TGTGCCAGCAGTTACTCCCAGGGTCTCGGGCGGCCCCAGCATTTT; cdr3_aa: CASSYSQGLGRPQHF